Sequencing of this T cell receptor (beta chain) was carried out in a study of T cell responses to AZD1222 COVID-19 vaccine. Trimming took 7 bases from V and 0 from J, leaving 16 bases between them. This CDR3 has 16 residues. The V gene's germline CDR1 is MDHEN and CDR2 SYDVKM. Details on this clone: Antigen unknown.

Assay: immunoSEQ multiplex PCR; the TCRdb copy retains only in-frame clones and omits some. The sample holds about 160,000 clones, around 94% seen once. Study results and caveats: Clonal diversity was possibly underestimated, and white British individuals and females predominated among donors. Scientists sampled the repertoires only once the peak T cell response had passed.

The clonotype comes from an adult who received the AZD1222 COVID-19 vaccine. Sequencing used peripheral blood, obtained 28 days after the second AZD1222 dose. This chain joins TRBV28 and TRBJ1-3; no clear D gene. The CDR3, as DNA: TGTGCCAGCAACAACCGAAAGGGCTCCTCTGGAAACACCATATATTTT. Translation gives CASNNRKGSSGNTIYF.